The 10 T cell receptor beta chains below all came from one sample that was sequenced in a study of a mutant IDH1 vaccine in newly diagnosed glioma. Their antigens are not known. Sequencing was performed with immunoSEQ multiplex PCR; in TCRdb, only in-frame clones are kept and a portion is missing. The profile shows tens of thousands of clones, 70% to 85% of them singletons. Time point noted: week 5, during vaccination. Every vaccination contained 300 ug of the mutant IDH1 20-mer peptide and was paired with topical imiquimod. The sequencing used PBMCs, collected from a glioma patient whose treatment included an IDH1 peptide vaccine. The receptors here all came from a woman in her late teens or twenties with glioma. Some clones in this sample may be carry-over from other donors' samples.

The CDR3 region is CASSPQETQYF. In nucleotides, the CDR3 is TGTGCCAGCAGCCCCCAAGAGACCCAGTACTTC. The gene calls are TRBV7-2 and TRBJ2-5; D gene unclear. V shed 5 bases and J shed 1 base, with 2 bases lying between them. Germline CDR1 reads SGHTA; CDR2 reads FQGNSA. The CDR3 has 11 amino acids. The variable domain in full, with the rest retrieved from reference TRBV7-2 and TRBJ2-5, is GAGVSQSPSNKVTEKGKDVELRCDPISGHTALYWYRQSLGQGLEFLIYFQGNSAPDKSGLPSDRFSAERTGGSVSTLTIQRTQQEDSAVYLCASSPQETQYFGPGTRLLVL.

The chain has TRBV2 and TRBJ1-1, with 11 bases lining up with TRBD1. Trimming took 9 bases from V and 0 from J; bases not matched to a gene: 3. Germline CDR1 is SNHLY and CDR2 is FYNNEI. This CDR3 has 14 residues. DNA of the CDR3: TGTGCCAGAGGGACAGGGGGATTGAACACTGAAGCTTTCTTT. Amino acid sequence: CARGTGGLNTEAFF.

The chain links TRBV11-3 to TRBJ2-5; 7 bases fit TRBD2. The CDR3 runs 15 residues. The trim removed 1 base at V and 4 bases at J, leaving 6 bases unmatched. CDR1 is SGHNT, CDR2 YENEEA, per germline. The CDR3 nucleotides are TGTGCCAGCAGCTTAGGGGGCAGGGAGGGAGAGACCCAGTACTTC. This sequence encodes CASSLGGREGETQYF.

V gene TRBV2 combines with J gene TRBJ1-1, with TRBD1 as a possible D gene (5 bases). V lost 2 bases, J lost 11 bases, and 21 bases lay in between. The CDR3 runs 15 residues. CDR1 is SNHLY and CDR2 is FYNNEI in the germline V gene. The CDR3 DNA reads TGTGCCAGCAGTGAAAGTGGTGGGACCATCGTCGGGGCTTTCTTT. Its protein product is CASSESGGTIVGAFF. Full variable domain (rest looked up from reference TRBV2 and TRBJ1-1): EPEVTQTPSHQVTQMGQEVILRCVPISNHLYFYWYRQILGQKVEFLVSFYNNEISEKSEIFDDQFSVERPDGSNFTLKIRSTKLEDSAMYFCASSESGGTIVGAFFGQGTRLTVV.

The chain's CDR3 is CASSPAPRRTEAFF. The CDR3 coding sequence is TGTGCCAGTAGTCCCGCACCCAGGCGCACTGAAGCTTTCTTT. The chain employs TRBV19 and TRBJ1-1; D is ambiguous. This CDR3 region has 14 residues. Germline V gene lookup returns CDR1 LNHDA and CDR2 SQIVND (reference sequence). The V end was cut by 5 bases, the J end by 4 bases, with 14 bases between.

This chain joins TRBV4-1 and TRBJ1-5; the match to TRBD1 covers 7 bases. Losses at the gene ends were 2 bases for V and 5 bases for J; bases not matched to a gene: 9. Germline assignment: CDR1 MGHRA and CDR2 YSYEKL. The length of the CDR3 is 16 residues. CDR3 protein: CASSQISGGGDQPQHF. The CDR3 DNA is TGCGCCAGCAGCCAAATCTCAGGGGGTGGCGATCAGCCCCAGCATTTT.

The chain carries TRBV9 and TRBJ1-2; D may be TRBD1 (6 bases). CDR3 size: 16 residues. Germline CDR1 SGDLS, CDR2 YYNGEE. The V end was cut by 0 bases, the J end by 4 bases, with 16 bases between. This CDR3 is CASSVDGDTSPYGYTF. The CDR3 DNA reads TGTGCCAGCAGCGTAGATGGGGACACCAGTCCCTATGGCTACACCTTC.

The chain employs TRBV30 and TRBJ2-3; either TRBD1 or TRBD2 may supply D (5 bases each). Germline V lookup: CDR1 GTSNPN, CDR2 SVGIG (reference sequence). Between the trimmed V and J ends, which lost 2 bases and 0 bases, there was a span of 9 bases. CDR3 length: 14 residues. CDR3 in DNA: TGTGCCTGGAGTCCGGGGACCAGCACAGATACGCAGTATTTT. This codes for CAWSPGTSTDTQYF.

This clone appeared once. The chain links TRBV5-1 to TRBJ1-1; 9 nucleotides line up with TRBD1. Germline-derived CDR1 and CDR2 are SGHRS and YFSETQ. Trimming at V came to 3 bases and at J to 3 bases, leaving 3 bases not matched to a gene. This CDR3 contains 14 residues. The CDR3 region has the DNA TGCGCCAGCAGCTCGACAGGGGGTTACACTGAAGCTTTCTTT. This gives the protein CASSSTGGYTEAFF.

The V and J genes are TRBV7-8 and TRBJ2-2; D is unresolved. The CDR3 runs to 12 residues. Germline-derived CDR1 and CDR2 are SGHVS and FQNEAQ. V lost 3 bases and J 5 bases, leaving 4 bases between the germline ends. CDR3 nucleotides: TGTGCCAGCAGCTTTCAGACCGGGGAGCTGTTTTTT. This codes for CASSFQTGELFF.